This T cell receptor (beta chain) was captured in a study of early T cells in non-severe SARS-CoV-2 infection. The CDR3 has 14 residues. V was cut by 6 bases and J by 5 bases, with 16 bases left in between. Germline CDR1 MNHEY, CDR2 SMNVEV (reference sequence). MiXCR, run by TCRdb on the 5' RACE reads, gives a single entry per CDR3 protein. Among 55,000 to 75,000 distinct CDR3 sequences listed, over 9% were seen once. At least ten counts were recorded for this clonotype. Sequenced material: whole blood. The TCR originated in an adult who was a healthcare worker with PCR-confirmed SARS-CoV-2 infection or an uninfected control (not recorded which). The gene calls are TRBV27 and TRBJ1-1, with D unresolved. In nucleotides, the CDR3 is TGTGCCAGCAGCCGACTTGGGAAAGGTACTGAAGCTTTCTTT. This sequence encodes CASSRLGKGTEAFF.